Below, one T cell receptor beta chain is given with its context. The treatment was: 15 to 20 received Ad26.COV2.S at low or high dose, single or two shots; 5 received placebo; per-sample allocation not given. Sampling took place 63 days after the first vaccine or placebo injection. Generated by immunoSEQ multiplex PCR, the TCRdb table keeps only in-frame clones and is missing some. The repertoire holds hundreds of thousands of clones, with over 75% as singletons. Germline V gene data show CDR1 as MGHRA and CDR2 as YSYEKL. This CDR3 region has 15 residues. With V trimmed by 1 base and J by 0 bases, 1 base remained unmatched. These data are taken from a study of Ad26.COV2.S vaccination and SARS-CoV-2 variants.

The source is a person aged 18-65 years who received the Ad26.COV2.S COVID-19 vaccine or a placebo. V usage is TRBV4-1 and J usage is TRBJ2-3; 7 positions agree with TRBD2. Sequencing was performed on peripheral blood, taken in a trial of Ad26.COV2.S vaccine versus placebo. The CDR3 protein is CASSQGEGSTDTQYF. The DNA for the CDR3 is TGCGCCAGCAGCCAAGGGGAGGGTAGCACAGATACGCAGTATTTT.